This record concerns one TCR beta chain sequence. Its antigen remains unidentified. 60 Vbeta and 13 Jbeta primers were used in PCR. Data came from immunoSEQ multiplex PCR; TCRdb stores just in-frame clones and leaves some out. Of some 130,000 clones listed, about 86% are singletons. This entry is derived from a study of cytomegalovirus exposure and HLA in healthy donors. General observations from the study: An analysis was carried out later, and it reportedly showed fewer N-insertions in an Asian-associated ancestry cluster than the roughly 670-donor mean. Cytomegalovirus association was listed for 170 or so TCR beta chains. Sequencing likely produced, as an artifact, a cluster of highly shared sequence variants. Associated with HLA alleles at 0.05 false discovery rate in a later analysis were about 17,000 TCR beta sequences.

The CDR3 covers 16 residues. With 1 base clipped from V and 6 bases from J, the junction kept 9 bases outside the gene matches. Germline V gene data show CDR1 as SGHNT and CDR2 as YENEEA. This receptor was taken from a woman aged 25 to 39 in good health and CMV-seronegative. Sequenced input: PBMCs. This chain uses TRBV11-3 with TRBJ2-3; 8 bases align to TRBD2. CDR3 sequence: CASSLGIAGTSDTQYF. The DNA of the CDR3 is TGTGCCAGCAGCTTAGGGATAGCGGGGACTTCGGATACGCAGTATTTT.